The 27 T cell receptor beta chains presented below share a single source sample, sequenced in a study of regulatory T cells in long-lasting Graves disease. According to the study, TCR beta libraries were built with iRepertoire HTBI primers and CDR3-region Arm-PCR. One entry per CDR3 protein, called by TCRdb with MiXCR from the multiplex PCR reads. The data contain a few hundred thousand distinct CDR3 sequences, 23% of them singletons. Documented time point: persistent/refractory GD, antithyroid drugs over 5 years with positive TRAb. Generation of the TCR library employed RNA extracted from PBMCs. Sequenced here: peripheral blood mononuclear cells (PBMCs), sampled when the disease was refractory, from a patient treated with antithyroid drugs. These receptors all come from a female donor with Graves disease.

The chain links TRBV12-3 or TRBV12-4 to TRBJ2-5, with TRBD1 identical over 8 bases. V was pared by 3 bases and J by 1 base, with 13 bases of the junction left unmatched. There are 18 residues in the CDR3. The CDR3, as DNA: TGTGCCAGCAGTTTCCGGCCGTGGGGACAGGAGATCCAAGAGACCCAGTACTTC. Amino acid sequence: CASSFRPWGQEIQETQYF.

As concerns this clonotype: A read error may be the cause here, since a much bigger clone is one base away. V is TRBV3-1 and J is TRBJ1-4; 9 positions match TRBD1. This CDR3 spans 15 amino acids. Germline V gene lookup returns CDR1 LGHDT and CDR2 YNNKEL (reference sequence). CDR3 nucleotide sequence: TGTGCCAGCAGCCAAGTGGGACAGGGTGGTGAAAAACTGTCTTTT. It yields the protein CASSQVGQGGEKLSF. The whole variable domain, filled in from reference TRBV3-1 and TRBJ1-4, reads DTAVSQTPKYLVTQMGNDKSIKCEQNLGHDTMYWYKQDSKKFLKIMFSYNNKELIINETVPNRFSPKSPDKAHLNLHINSLELGDSAVYFCASSQVGQGGEKLSFGSGTQLSVL.

The genes are TRBV9 and TRBJ1-2; D might be TRBD1 (6 bases). Per the germline V gene, CDR1 is SGDLS and CDR2 is YYNGEE. Trimming took off 3 bases at V and 8 bases at J, with 23 bases between the two ends. The CDR3 is made up of 16 amino acids. CDR3 nucleotide sequence: TGTGCCAGCAGCGCTAAGACCGGGACACCAAAACAGGGCTACACCTTC. It codes for CASSAKTGTPKQGYTF. The whole variable domain, remainder taken from reference TRBV9 and TRBJ1-2, is DSGVTQTPKHLITATGQRVTLRCSPRSGDLSVYWYQQSLDQGLQFLIQYYNGEERAKGNILERFSAQQFPDLHSELNLSSLELGDSALYFCASSAKTGTPKQGYTFGSGTRLTVV.

The table lists this clonotype with a few counts. This chain joins TRBV20-1 and TRBJ1-4; possible D gene TRBD1, 5 bases. This CDR3 spans 15 amino acids. Trimming took 3 bases from V and 6 from J, leaving 17 bases between them. Germline V lookup: CDR1 DFQATT, CDR2 SNEGSKA (reference sequence). The DNA for the CDR3 is TGCAGTGCTAGGCGGGAGAACACAGGTCATGAAAAACTGTTTTTT. This encodes CSARRENTGHEKLFF.

At least ten counts were recorded for this clonotype. J is TRBJ2-6 and V is TRBV3-1; D might be TRBD1 (5 bases). Trimming pared 5 bases from V and 0 bases from J, leaving 8 bases between. CDR1 is LGHDT and CDR2 is YNNKEL in the germline V gene (reference sequence). There are 15 residues in the CDR3. This CDR3 is CASSAQGSGANVLTF. CDR3 nucleotides: TGTGCCAGCAGCGCCCAGGGCTCTGGGGCCAACGTCCTGACTTTC. Drawing the rest from reference TRBV3-1 and TRBJ2-6, the complete variable domain is DTAVSQTPKYLVTQMGNDKSIKCEQNLGHDTMYWYKQDSKKFLKIMFSYNNKELIINETVPNRFSPKSPDKAHLNLHINSLELGDSAVYFCASSAQGSGANVLTFGAGSRLTVL.

The chain couples TRBV28 to TRBJ1-5; D is undetermined. The CDR3 has 14 amino acids. Trimming removed 6 bases at V and 1 base at J, with 10 bases between. Germline CDR1 and CDR2: MDHEN and SYDVKM. CDR3 sequence (DNA): TGTGCCAGCAGAAGCTCTGGGAGCAATCAGCCCCAGCATTTT. Amino acids: CASRSSGSNQPQHF.

This clonotype has a count of ten or more. The chain combines TRBV20-1 with TRBJ2-5; a possible D gene is TRBD2 (5 bases). Germline CDR1 DFQATT, CDR2 SNEGSKA (reference sequence). There are 13 residues in the CDR3. V dropped 8 bases and J dropped 1 base, with 14 bases sitting between them. The CDR3 DNA follows: TGCAGTTCGCGCCCTAGCACCCAAGAGACCCAGTACTTC. It translates to CSSRPSTQETQYF.

This clonotype was found many times. This chain joins TRBV12-3 or TRBV12-4 and TRBJ2-7, with 7 bases lining up with TRBD1. J was trimmed by 1 base and V by 7 bases; bases with no gene match: 4. CDR3 length: 13 amino acids. The CDR3 bases are TGTGCCAGCACTAAGGACAGGTCCTACGAGCAGTACTTC. It is translated as CASTKDRSYEQYF.

The sample holds many counts of this clonotype. The chain joins TRBV2 to TRBJ1-1, with 8 positions matching TRBD1. Germline V gene lookup returns CDR1 SNHLY and CDR2 FYNNEI. The CDR3 totals 13 residues. Trimming cost V 8 bases and J 4 bases; bases outside gene matches: 6. CDR3 region: CASSSGGRTEAFF. For the CDR3, the DNA is TGTGCCAGCTCTTCAGGGGGCCGCACTGAAGCTTTCTTT.

This clonotype was counted at least ten times. The chain has TRBV10-3 and TRBJ1-2; no reliable D call. Germline CDR1 is ENHRY and CDR2 is SYGVKD. Trimming took 2 bases from V and 6 from J, leaving 10 bases between them. The CDR3 has 13 residues. CDR3 DNA sequence: TGTGCCATCAGTGAGAGACAAGCAGATGGCTACACCTTC. This gives the protein CAISERQADGYTF.

This clonotype appeared many times. The rearrangement links TRBV7-9 to TRBJ2-4, with D tentatively TRBD1 (6 bases). V dropped 1 base and J dropped 1 base, with 11 bases sitting between them. The CDR3 contains 16 residues. Per the germline V gene, CDR1 is SEHNR and CDR2 is FQNEAQ (reference sequence). In nucleotides, the CDR3 is TGTGCCAGCAGCTTAGGTCAGGGGCTGGCCAAAAACATTCAGTACTTC. Amino acid sequence: CASSLGQGLAKNIQYF.

This clonotype was seen only a few times. The chain links TRBV6-5 to TRBJ1-5; TRBD1 matches at 8 bases. Germline assignment: CDR1 MNHEY and CDR2 SVGAGI. Trimming took 8 bases from V and 1 from J; bases not matched to a gene: 10. The CDR3 covers 16 residues. CDR3 sequence reads: CASGSSGQVSNQPQHF. CDR3 coding DNA: TGTGCCAGCGGTTCTTCGGGACAGGTCAGCAATCAGCCCCAGCATTTT.

This clonotype occurred a few times. The chain employs TRBV7-2 and TRBJ2-2; no reliable D call. Trimming pared 0 bases from V and 1 base from J, leaving 9 bases between. The length of the CDR3 is 16 residues. Germline CDR1 reads SGHTA; CDR2 reads FQGNSA. The CDR3 protein is CASSLAQAMNTGELFF. CDR3 DNA sequence: TGTGCCAGCAGCTTAGCCCAGGCCATGAACACCGGGGAGCTGTTTTTT.

The chain couples TRBV3-1 to TRBJ1-2, with D unclear. Germline V gives CDR1 LGHDT, CDR2 YNNKEL (reference sequence). CDR3 length: 14 amino acids. V lost 0 bases to trimming and J lost 4 bases, with 9 bases between them. The CDR3 region is CASSQDTGFYGYTF. The CDR3 coding sequence is TGTGCCAGCAGCCAAGATACGGGCTTCTATGGCTACACCTTC.

This clonotype has ten or more counts. This chain connects TRBV7-8 to TRBJ2-7; 8 bases align to TRBD2. The V gene's germline CDR1 is SGHVS and CDR2 FQNEAQ. After removal of 1 base from V and 3 bases from J, the junction contained 8 bases not matched to a gene. The CDR3 runs 16 residues. DNA of the CDR3: TGTGCCAGCAGCTTAGTGGTAGCGGGAATTAACTACGAGCAGTACTTC. Encoded protein: CASSLVVAGINYEQYF.

The V call is TRBV19, the J call TRBJ2-5, with D possibly TRBD2 on 7 matching bases. CDR3 size: 14 residues. The germline V gene has CDR1 LNHDA and CDR2 SQIVND (reference sequence). Trimming pared 7 bases from V and 5 bases from J, leaving 17 bases between. The CDR3 region is CASMGAGEEETQYF. CDR3 nucleotide sequence: TGTGCCAGTATGGGGGCGGGAGAGGAGGAGACCCAGTACTTC.

The rearrangement links TRBV15 to TRBJ1-2, with D unclear. There are 14 residues in the CDR3. Germline V CDR1 and CDR2: LNHNV, YYDKDF (reference sequence). The ends were cut back, 0 bases at V and 5 bases at J, with 10 bases in the middle. CDR3 in DNA: TGTGCCACCAGCAGAGAAGACACTACGTATGGCTACACCTTC. Protein sequence: CATSREDTTYGYTF.

This clonotype showed up just a few times. The chain has TRBV7-2 and TRBJ2-1, with 9 bases lining up with TRBD2. This CDR3 spans 14 amino acids. V lost 8 bases, J lost 7 bases, and 9 bases stayed unmatched. Germline CDR1 is SGHTA and CDR2 is FQGNSA. The CDR3 loop is CASRVSGSTNEQFF. DNA of the CDR3: TGTGCCAGCCGGGTTAGCGGGAGTACTAATGAGCAGTTCTTC.

This clonotype has more than one count but fewer than ten. The J gene is TRBJ2-7, the V gene TRBV7-2; D not certain. Deletions cut 5 bases from V and 7 bases from J, with 15 bases between. Germline loops: CDR1 SGHTA, CDR2 FQGNSA. The CDR3 is 13 residues long. DNA for the CDR3: TGTGCCAGCAGCCCTACTACCTACTTTGAGCAGTACTTC. This gives the protein CASSPTTYFEQYF.

The table lists this clonotype with a few counts. The chain couples TRBV5-1 to TRBJ2-7; no clear D gene. V was pared by 1 base and J by 2 bases, with 19 bases between. Per germline, CDR1 SGHRS and CDR2 YFSETQ. The CDR3 runs 17 residues. The CDR3 is CASSLSVLARQAYEQYF. The CDR3 nucleotides read TGCGCCAGCAGCTTGAGCGTCTTGGCACGGCAAGCCTACGAGCAGTACTTC.

This clonotype was recorded a few times. The chain uses TRBV19 and TRBJ2-7, with 13 positions matching TRBD2. This CDR3 spans 15 amino acids. Germline CDR1 and CDR2: LNHDA and SQIVND (reference sequence). V was clipped by 4 bases and J by 4 bases; unmatched bases: 4. The CDR3, as DNA: TGTGCCAGTAGTACCTGGACTAGCGGGAGTTACGAGCAGTACTTC. Its translation is CASSTWTSGSYEQYF.

The chain joins TRBV19 to TRBJ1-2; 9 bases fit TRBD1. After removal of 4 bases from V and 1 base from J, the junction contained 7 bases not matched to a gene. From germline, CDR1 is LNHDA and CDR2 SQIVND (reference sequence). The CDR3 length is 16 residues. The CDR3 DNA sequence: TGTGCCAGTAGTAAGCACCGGACAGGGGATAACTATGGCTACACCTTC. Translated, it gives CASSKHRTGDNYGYTF.

V and J are TRBV2 and TRBJ2-5; 9 nucleotides match TRBD2. The germline V gene has CDR1 SNHLY and CDR2 FYNNEI. V shed 7 bases and J 1 base; nucleotides not matched to a gene: 16. The CDR3 spans 18 residues. The CDR3 DNA follows: TGTGCCAGCAATGTCGGTCCAGCGGGAGGCCTCCTCCAAGAGACCCAGTACTTC. This encodes CASNVGPAGGLLQETQYF.

This clonotype occurred many times. The chain carries TRBV12-3 or TRBV12-4 and TRBJ2-7; TRBD1 agrees at 7 bases. This CDR3 region has 13 residues. V lost 5 bases to trimming and J lost 1 base; unmatched junction nucleotides: 2. CDR3 coding DNA: TGTGCCAGCAGTGAGACAGGGTCCTACGAGCAGTACTTC. It codes for CASSETGSYEQYF.

The rearrangement uses TRBV16 and TRBJ2-7; 11 positions match TRBD1. Germline V lookup: CDR1 KGHSY, CDR2 FQNENV. The J segment lost 9 bases and the V segment lost 4 bases, leaving 11 bases of the junction unmatched. This CDR3 contains 15 residues. The CDR3 DNA is TGTGCCAGCAGCCTTAAGAGCGGACAGGGGGCTGCGCAGTACTTC. It is translated as CASSLKSGQGAAQYF.

The chain joins TRBV7-3 to TRBJ2-3; 8 bases fit TRBD1. The V segment lost 2 bases and the J segment 5 bases; nucleotides outside the gene matches: 9. Germline CDR1 reads SGHTA; CDR2 reads FQGTGA. The CDR3 contains 16 residues. CDR3 nucleotide sequence: TGTGCCAGCAGCTTATTCACCAGGGGGCGCGGAGATACGCAGTATTTT. Amino acids: CASSLFTRGRGDTQYF. The whole variable domain, filled in from reference TRBV7-3 and TRBJ2-3, reads GAGVSQTPSNKVTEKGKYVELRCDPISGHTALYWYRQSLGQGPEFLIYFQGTGAADDSGLPNDRFFAVRPEGSVSTLKIQRTERGDSAVYLCASSLFTRGRGDTQYFGPGTRLTVL.

Only a few counts were recorded for this clonotype. This sequence joins TRBV7-9 and TRBJ2-7; 10 bases are a match to TRBD1. Trimming took 2 bases from V and 5 from J; bases not matched to a gene: 3. Germline V lookup: CDR1 SEHNR, CDR2 FQNEAQ (reference sequence). The CDR3 is made up of 14 amino acids. In nucleotides, the CDR3 is TGTGCCAGCAGCTTACGGGGACAGGGGCACGAGCAGTACTTC. It yields the protein CASSLRGQGHEQYF.